Listed below are T cell receptor beta chains from one sample, sequenced in a study of metastatic and nonmetastatic thyroid tumors. TCRdb re-called the PCR reads through MiXCR. Of more than 20,000 clones listed, about 24% are singletons. Sequencing was performed on tumor tissue. These TCRs come from a female donor with papillary thyroid cancer or a benign thyroid nodule (not recorded which). Some clones in this sample may be carry-over from other donors' samples. Both conserved end residues are part of each CDR3. Each record gives: J gene, V gene, CDR3 protein.

J: TRBJ2-5
V: TRBV6-1
CDR3: CASSSGTGGETQYF

J: TRBJ1-1
V: TRBV27
CDR3: CASSFYRDVNTEAFF

J: TRBJ1-6
V: TRBV28
CDR3: CASSLWGRTGDTLHF

J: TRBJ2-7
V: TRBV9
CDR3: CASSRGGVGEQYF

J: TRBJ2-5
V: TRBV28
CDR3: CASSQIVTGTGGKETQYF

J: TRBJ1-2
V: TRBV12-3/TRBV12-4
CDR3: CASSFPGGQEYGYTF

J: TRBJ2-7
V: TRBV4-1
CDR3: CSSSAGGGGREQYF

J: TRBJ2-1
V: TRBV5-1
CDR3: CASSTASFYNEQFF

J: TRBJ2-1
V: TRBV6-1
CDR3: CASLSGSSRAEQFF

J: TRBJ2-7
V: TRBV2
CDR3: CAISVGGVLSSYEQYF

J: TRBJ2-3
V: TRBV7-8
CDR3: CASSLTGGSGNTDTQYF

J: TRBJ1-6
V: TRBV7-6
CDR3: CASSLGLGSPLHF

J: TRBJ1-3
V: TRBV28
CDR3: CASSLRRNTIYF

J: TRBJ2-5
V: TRBV4-1
CDR3: CASSPKGGTAKGTQYF

J: TRBJ1-2
V: TRBV2
CDR3: CASSVNDRGYGYTF

J: TRBJ1-3
V: TRBV5-4
CDR3: CASSLDYREAGNTIYF

J: TRBJ2-3
V: TRBV10-2
CDR3: CASSRQRTYTDTQYF

J: TRBJ2-1
V: TRBV10-2
CDR3: CASSGHSGRATYNEQFF

J: TRBJ2-7
V: TRBV3-1
CDR3: CASSQNGPYEQYF

J: TRBJ1-2
V: TRBV9
CDR3: CASSVALRGF

J: TRBJ1-2
V: TRBV11-2
CDR3: CASSLDLRNYGYTF

J: TRBJ1-6
V: TRBV6-1
CDR3: CASNSVPGTSPLHF

J: TRBJ1-1
V: TRBV6-4
CDR3: CASSYGRTEAFF

J: TRBJ2-2
V: TRBV10-3
CDR3: CAISDTGELFF

J: TRBJ2-7
V: TRBV5-5
CDR3: CASSLDGYYEQYF

J: TRBJ2-7
V: TRBV11-3
CDR3: CASSPRLAGVHEQYF

J: TRBJ2-6
V: TRBV12-3/TRBV12-4
CDR3: CASSLWGISGANVLTF

J: TRBJ2-7
V: TRBV7-2
CDR3: CASSLGVGGHYEQYF

J: TRBJ2-2
V: TRBV7-2
CDR3: CASSHDGYTGELFF

J: TRBJ2-1
V: TRBV3-1
CDR3: CASSQDRVGVDEQFF

J: TRBJ1-2
V: TRBV6-5
CDR3: CASSYGARGDGGYTF

J: TRBJ1-4
V: TRBV2
CDR3: CASRTGTGDEKLFF

J: TRBJ2-2
V: TRBV19
CDR3: CASSFDAGTVNTGELFF

J: TRBJ2-3
V: TRBV5-4
CDR3: CASSLVPRSGKSTDTQYF

J: TRBJ2-3
V: TRBV10-2
CDR3: CASSEAGLGTDTQYF

J: TRBJ2-1
V: TRBV20-1
CDR3: CSAPRGLSPEQFF

J: TRBJ1-4
V: TRBV6-2/TRBV6-3
CDR3: CASSYSEEGNEKLFF

J: TRBJ1-6
V: TRBV3-1
CDR3: CASSQVDSPLHF

J: TRBJ2-7
V: TRBV6-1
CDR3: CAISETIKGTGTYEQYF

J: TRBJ1-2
V: TRBV27
CDR3: CASSRGADYGYTF

J: TRBJ2-7
V: TRBV20-1
CDR3: CSAGRENSYEQYF

J: TRBJ2-3
V: TRBV5-6
CDR3: CASSLGTGTATDTQYF

J: TRBJ1-5
V: TRBV7-2
CDR3: CASSRGGSNQPQHF

J: TRBJ2-7
V: TRBV11-2
CDR3: CASSPGVSGYEQYF

J: TRBJ2-7
V: TRBV6-2/TRBV6-3
CDR3: CASSYSTPSGLGDYEQYF

J: TRBJ2-5
V: TRBV6-6
CDR3: CASSYSGTAYF

J: TRBJ2-5
V: TRBV13
CDR3: CASSWKGWREGRGRETQYF

J: TRBJ2-2
V: TRBV3-1
CDR3: CASSLGTSGTGEPFF

J: TRBJ2-3
V: TRBV6-2/TRBV6-3
CDR3: CASRTGFGTSGTDTQYF

J: TRBJ1-2
V: TRBV20-1
CDR3: CSARYREGPTF

J: TRBJ1-1
V: TRBV14
CDR3: CASSQVVGEAFF

J: TRBJ2-1
V: TRBV27
CDR3: CASSLGVAGSRCNEQFF

J: TRBJ2-3
V: TRBV11-2
CDR3: CASSLHPGVGTDTQYF

J: TRBJ1-1
V: TRBV5-5
CDR3: CASSFLRGGTEAFF

J: TRBJ1-4
V: TRBV28
CDR3: CASTQGGTGEGEKLFF

J: TRBJ2-1
V: TRBV10-1
CDR3: CASSDGGGCNEQFF